Listed here are 11 T cell receptor beta chains from one sample, sequenced in a study of technical replicates of blood from a few donors. Clones were read by immunoSEQ multiplex PCR, and TCRdb kept only the in-frame ones, dropping some. The data contain roughly 59,000 clones, around 85% of them singletons. Sequenced material: PBMCs. The origin of the receptors is a human donor in good health. Some clones in this sample may be carry-over from other donors' samples.

The V call is TRBV4-3, the J call TRBJ2-5; D is unclear. CDR3 size: 13 residues. The germline gives CDR1 LGHNA, CDR2 YSLEER. Trimming took off 2 bases at V and 4 bases at J, with 8 bases between the two ends. The chain's CDR3 is CASSQSRRETQYF. The CDR3 bases are TGCGCCAGCAGCCAAAGTAGGAGAGAGACCCAGTACTTC.

The V and J genes are TRBV21-1 and TRBJ1-5; the D segment call TRBD1 is taken from the table without a DNA check. TRBV21-1 is labeled a pseudogene. The CDR3 consists of 15 residues. This CDR3 reads CASSTRTGGYQPQHF. DNA for the CDR3: TGTGCCAGCAGCACCAGGACAGGGGGTTATCAGCCCCAGCATTTT.

This sequence joins TRBV6-4 and TRBJ1-4, with D possibly being TRBD1 (6 bases). Germline assignment: CDR1 MRHNA and CDR2 SNTAGT. The V and J ends lost 11 bases and 3 bases respectively, with 19 bases between them. The CDR3 length is 15 residues. The CDR3 bases are TGTGCCCACAGAAGCGGCAGGGGTGCTAATGAAAAACTGTTTTTT. This gives the protein CAHRSGRGANEKLFF.

The CDR3 region has the DNA TGCGCCAGCAGCCTCAACTCCAGGGGGCCGGGTACTGAAGCTTTCTTT. This encodes CASSLNSRGPGTEAFF. The rearrangement joins TRBV4-1 to TRBJ1-1; 8 nucleotides align to TRBD1. The CDR3 is 16 residues long. Germline V gives CDR1 MGHRA, CDR2 YSYEKL. With 4 bases clipped from V and 5 bases from J, the junction kept 12 bases outside the gene matches.

This chain joins TRBV18 and TRBJ2-1; D not resolved. This CDR3 spans 11 amino acids. Trimming took off 6 bases at V and 6 bases at J, with 6 bases between the two ends. CDR1 and CDR2 (germline): KGHSH, LQKENI. In nucleotides, the CDR3 is TGTGCCAGCTCCCCCGTCAATGAGCAGTTCTTC. As protein: CASSPVNEQFF.

This chain joins TRBV4-3 and TRBJ2-6, with D hard to call. CDR1 is LGHNA, CDR2 YSLEER, per germline. This CDR3 comprises 16 residues. Trimming pared 0 bases from V and 0 bases from J, leaving 6 bases between. The CDR3 DNA is TGCGCCAGCAGCCAAGAGGTCTACTCTGGGGCCAACGTCCTGACTTTC. Protein: CASSQEVYSGANVLTF.

The V and J genes are TRBV7-3 and TRBJ2-1; D possibly corresponds to TRBD1 (5 bases). This CDR3 region has 15 residues. The germline V gene has CDR1 SGHTA and CDR2 FQGTGA. The germline V and J ends were trimmed by 5 bases and 2 bases, with 13 bases remaining between them. The CDR3 DNA sequence: TGTGCCAGCAGCGTCAGCCCAGGGACCTACAATGAGCAGTTCTTC. Amino acids: CASSVSPGTYNEQFF. Full variable domain (remainder filled in from reference TRBV7-3 and TRBJ2-1): GAGVSQTPSNKVTEKGKYVELRCDPISGHTALYWYRQSLGQGPEFLIYFQGTGAADDSGLPNDRFFAVRPEGSVSTLKIQRTERGDSAVYLCASSVSPGTYNEQFFGPGTRLTVL.

The chain carries TRBV7-2 and TRBJ2-7, with D uncertain. Trimming shortened V by 3 bases and J by 2 bases, and 8 bases separated the two germline ends. Looked up from germline, CDR1 is SGHTA and CDR2 is FQGNSA. This CDR3 contains 13 residues. CDR3 sequence: CASSLADTYEQYF. The CDR3, as DNA: TGTGCCAGCAGCTTGGCTGATACCTACGAGCAGTACTTC.

The table lists this clone with a count of one. CDR3 in amino acids: CASSPRTGGLAKNIQYF. In nucleotides, the CDR3 is TGCGCCAGCAGCCCCCGGACAGGGGGGCTAGCCAAAAACATTCAGTACTTC. V is TRBV4-3 and J is TRBJ2-4; 10 bases fit TRBD1. Trimming took 4 bases from V and 0 from J; bases not matched to a gene: 6. From germline, CDR1 is LGHNA and CDR2 YSLEER. This CDR3 has 17 amino acids.

V usage is TRBV19 and J usage is TRBJ1-2; 10 positions agree with TRBD1. V shed 9 bases, J shed 6 bases, and the junction held 4 bases outside the gene matches. The germline V gene has CDR1 LNHDA and CDR2 SQIVND (reference sequence). There are 12 residues in the CDR3. The CDR3 is CASSGTGDGYTF. The CDR3 bases are TGTGCCAGCAGCGGGACAGGGGATGGCTACACCTTC.

This chain joins TRBV4-3 and TRBJ1-4; maybe TRBD1 (6 bases). Trimming removed 0 bases from V and 4 bases from J, with 9 bases in between. Germline V gene data show CDR1 as LGHNA and CDR2 as YSLEER. This CDR3 region has 15 residues. The CDR3 DNA reads TGCGCCAGCAGCCAAGAGGACAGAGTTAATGAAAAACTGTTTTTT. Protein product: CASSQEDRVNEKLFF.